These 29 T cell receptor beta chains were sequenced from one sample in a study of blood T cell repertoires in COVID-19. Sequencing was performed with immunoSEQ multiplex PCR; in TCRdb, only in-frame clones are kept and a portion is missing. The table has about 220,000 clones, under 90% seen once. Source material: peripheral blood. These receptors were obtained from a man under 40 with active or convalescent COVID-19.

The CDR3 sequence: CASSEGGKLTPQHF. CDR3 coding DNA: TGTGCCAGCAGTGAAGGAGGGAAATTAACGCCCCAGCATTTT. The V call is TRBV2, the J call TRBJ1-5, with unresolved D. This CDR3 spans 14 amino acids. Germline V gives CDR1 SNHLY, CDR2 FYNNEI. Trimming pared 1 base from V and 9 bases from J, leaving 13 bases between.

V usage is TRBV5-6 and J usage is TRBJ2-1; 9 bases match TRBD1. This CDR3 has 14 residues. CDR1 is SGHDT and CDR2 is YYEEEE in the germline V gene. The V segment lost 7 bases and the J segment 2 bases; nucleotides outside the gene matches: 4. Here the CDR3 reads CASLDRGAYNEQFF. CDR3 nucleotide sequence: TGTGCCAGCCTAGACAGGGGGGCCTACAATGAGCAGTTCTTC.

This clone was seen once. The J gene is TRBJ1-1, the V gene TRBV7-9, with D perhaps TRBD1 (6 bases). Trimming cost V 1 base and J 5 bases, with 11 bases left between them. Germline V gives CDR1 SEHNR, CDR2 FQNEAQ (reference sequence). The CDR3 consists of 14 residues. In nucleotides, the CDR3 is TGTGCCAGCAGCTTAGAGGGGGGGTGGACTGAAGCTTTCTTT. This codes for CASSLEGGWTEAFF.

The V gene is TRBV7-2, the J gene TRBJ1-2; D not resolved. The CDR3 sequence is 14 residues long. The V gene's germline CDR1 is SGHTA and CDR2 FQGNSA. V lost 2 bases to trimming and J lost 7 bases, with 14 bases between them. In DNA form, the CDR3 reads TGTGCCAGCAGCTTACTCGGGATGAGAGGTGGCTACACCTTC. Translation gives CASSLLGMRGGYTF.

The chain is built from TRBV24-1 and TRBJ2-2; 8 nucleotides line up with TRBD1. Germline CDR1 is KGHDR and CDR2 is SFDVKD. Unmatched junction bases numbered 13, after V lost 3 bases and J lost 5 bases. The CDR3 covers 18 residues. For the CDR3, the DNA is TGTGCCACCAGTGATATAGAATATGGACAGGGCGGGACCGGGGAGCTGTTTTTT. Protein: CATSDIEYGQGGTGELFF.

The V call is TRBV4-1, the J call TRBJ2-2, with D possibly TRBD2 on 6 matching bases. Deletions cut 3 bases from V and 4 bases from J, with 21 bases between. CDR3 length equals 18 residues. Germline V gene lookup returns CDR1 MGHRA and CDR2 YSYEKL. The CDR3 nucleotides read TGCGCCAGCAGCCAGGCCTTTTACGGGGGTTCGCTCACCGGGGAGCTGTTTTTT. Its protein is CASSQAFYGGSLTGELFF.

The chain couples TRBV5-1 to TRBJ2-6; no clear D. Trimming shortened V by 4 bases and J by 1 base, and 9 bases separated the two germline ends. Germline V gene data show CDR1 as SGHRS and CDR2 as YFSETQ. The length of the CDR3 is 15 residues. In DNA form, the CDR3 reads TGCGCCAGCAGCGCGGCGGCGTCTGGGGCCAACGTCCTGACTTTC. It specifies CASSAAASGANVLTF.

The V and J genes are TRBV21-1 and TRBJ2-5; TRBD1, the D gene given by the table, was not confirmed from the DNA. TRBV21-1 is designated a pseudogene. This CDR3 is 14 amino acids long. This CDR3 is CASSKSRLQETQYF. CDR3 nucleotides: TGTGCCAGCAGCAAATCCAGGCTCCAAGAGACCCAGTACTTC.

This chain links TRBV6-6 with TRBJ1-2; D is perhaps TRBD1 (5 bases). The V end lost 4 bases, the J end lost 0 bases, and 9 bases lay between the germline ends. The CDR3 is 14 residues long. Per the germline V gene, CDR1 is MNHNY and CDR2 is SVGAGI (reference sequence). CDR3 nucleotide sequence: TGTGCCAGCAGTTCGGGGGGTACTAACTATGGCTACACCTTC. Its protein product is CASSSGGTNYGYTF.

This rearrangement joins TRBV6-6 to TRBJ1-5; 11 bases match TRBD1. CDR1 and CDR2 from the germline V gene are MNHNY and SVGAGI (reference sequence). V was pared by 6 bases and J by 7 bases, with 8 bases of the junction left unmatched. The length of the CDR3 is 15 residues. As DNA, the CDR3 is TGTGCCAGCAGATCGGGACAGGGGGTTGGCCAGCCCCAGCATTTT. This sequence encodes CASRSGQGVGQPQHF.

J is TRBJ2-7 and V is TRBV6-5; no definite D call. V was pared by 3 bases and J by 6 bases, with 6 bases between. Per the germline V gene, CDR1 is MNHEY and CDR2 is SVGAGI. CDR3 length equals 11 residues. CDR3 in amino acids: CASSYLGEQYF. The CDR3 DNA sequence: TGTGCCAGCAGTTATCTAGGCGAGCAGTACTTC.

CDR3 loop: CASSIQDRLYGYTF. The CDR3 DNA reads as TGTGCCAGTAGTATACAGGACAGGCTCTATGGCTACACCTTC. The J gene is TRBJ1-2, the V gene TRBV19, with 7 bases matching TRBD1. J gave up 4 bases and V 2 bases, and 4 bases lay outside the gene matches. This CDR3 has 14 residues. Germline V gene lookup returns CDR1 LNHDA and CDR2 SQIVND (reference sequence).

This chain links TRBV5-5 with TRBJ2-7; TRBD1 is a possible D gene (6 bases). The CDR3 is 16 residues long. Trimming cost V 5 bases and J 4 bases, with 22 bases left between them. Germline assignment: CDR1 SGHKS and CDR2 YYEKEE (reference sequence). CDR3 in DNA: TGTGCCAGCAGTCTTAATCCTACAGGGATGGGTTACGAGCAGTACTTC. This gives the protein CASSLNPTGMGYEQYF.

There are a few counts of this clone. V gene TRBV7-2 combines with J gene TRBJ1-5; no firm D call. V dropped 0 bases and J dropped 5 bases, with 5 bases sitting between them. The CDR3 extends over 13 amino acids. Germline CDR1 reads SGHTA; CDR2 reads FQGNSA. The CDR3 sequence: CASSLAADQPQHF. CDR3 coding DNA: TGTGCCAGCAGCTTAGCGGCGGATCAGCCCCAGCATTTT.

The J gene is TRBJ2-2, the V gene TRBV5-1; maybe TRBD1 (6 bases). V lost 0 bases and J 2 bases, leaving 14 bases between the germline ends. The V gene's germline CDR1 is SGHRS and CDR2 YFSETQ. This CDR3 region has 17 residues. DNA of the CDR3: TGCGCCAGCAGCTTGGCCCCGGGGACATCCAACACCGGGGAGCTGTTTTTT. Residues: CASSLAPGTSNTGELFF.

This clone was counted once. This chain links TRBV7-9 with TRBJ1-1; D is undetermined. There are 13 residues in the CDR3. Germline CDR1 is SEHNR and CDR2 is FQNEAQ (reference sequence). Trimming stripped 5 bases from V and 8 bases from J, with 15 bases between. For the CDR3, the DNA is TGTGCCAGCAGCCCCAAATCGGGGTTCGAAGCTTTCTTT. This translates into CASSPKSGFEAFF.

This chain connects TRBV19 to TRBJ2-2; 8 bases match TRBD2. There are 15 residues in the CDR3. With 3 bases clipped from V and 5 bases from J, the junction kept 5 bases outside the gene matches. Germline CDR1 reads LNHDA; CDR2 reads SQIVND (reference sequence). The chain's CDR3 is CASSIWRGVTGELFF. The CDR3 DNA sequence: TGTGCCAGTAGTATCTGGCGGGGGGTAACCGGGGAGCTGTTTTTT.

This chain joins TRBV27 and TRBJ2-4; the D is unclear. The CDR3 runs to 13 residues. The germline CDR1 and CDR2 sequences are MNHEY and SMNVEV (reference sequence). Trimming left V 2 bases short and J 8 bases short, with 10 bases between. The CDR3 region has the DNA TGTGCCAGCAGTTTACTCCCTCGGGACATTCAGTACTTC. Translation: CASSLLPRDIQYF.

The chain links TRBV9 to TRBJ2-7, with 7 bases fitting TRBD2. After removal of 0 bases from V and 3 bases from J, the junction contained 3 bases not matched to a gene. The CDR3 sequence is 14 residues long. Germline CDR1 is SGDLS and CDR2 is YYNGEE. CDR3 DNA: TGTGCCAGCAGCGTAGGGGAGGGGTTCTACGAGCAGTACTTC. Translation: CASSVGEGFYEQYF.

As concerns this clone: The same CDR3 is also encoded by other DNA sequences in this sample. V usage is TRBV6-5 and J usage is TRBJ1-1; 9 positions agree with TRBD1. In germline, CDR1 is MNHEY, CDR2 SVGAGI. V shed 5 bases, J shed 4 bases, and the junction held 2 bases outside the gene matches. This CDR3 is 13 amino acids long. The CDR3 nucleotides are TGTGCCAGCAGTCGGGACAGGGTCACTGAAGCTTTCTTT. It codes for CASSRDRVTEAFF.

This chain uses TRBV4-1 with TRBJ1-3; D not resolved. The ends were cut back, 0 bases at V and 2 bases at J, with 8 bases in the middle. This CDR3 spans 15 amino acids. Germline V gene lookup returns CDR1 MGHRA and CDR2 YSYEKL. CDR3 nucleotide sequence: TGCGCCAGCAGCCAAGATGTGGAGGCTGGAAACACCATATATTTT. Encoded protein: CASSQDVEAGNTIYF.

This chain uses TRBV28 with TRBJ2-7; D is uncertain. The CDR3 is 11 amino acids. Germline V gives CDR1 MDHEN, CDR2 SYDVKM. Trimming left V 6 bases short and J 2 bases short, with 5 bases between. As DNA, the CDR3 is TGTGCCAGCAGAACAACCTACGAGCAGTACTTC. It yields the protein CASRTTYEQYF.

The rearrangement links TRBV5-6 to TRBJ1-2, with D tentatively TRBD1 (5 bases). The CDR3 has 11 residues. The V end was cut by 3 bases, the J end by 6 bases, with 6 bases between. CDR1 and CDR2 (germline): SGHDT, YYEEEE. CDR3 in DNA: TGTGCCAGCAGCTCAGGGAATGGCTACACCTTC. Protein product: CASSSGNGYTF.

The chain recombines TRBV5-5 with TRBJ2-5; 7 bases are shared with TRBD2. This CDR3 is 14 amino acids long. Germline lookup yields CDR1 SGHKS and CDR2 YYEKEE (reference sequence). Trimming removed 0 bases from V and 3 bases from J; junction bases left unmatched: 2. This chain's CDR3 is CASSLVGGKETQYF. CDR3 DNA: TGTGCCAGCAGCTTGGTCGGGGGGAAAGAGACCCAGTACTTC.

The CDR3 sequence: CASSSQTGLNTEAFF. The CDR3 region has the DNA TGTGCCAGCAGCTCACAGACAGGGCTGAACACTGAAGCTTTCTTT. This rearrangement joins TRBV7-9 to TRBJ1-1, with TRBD1 matching 7 bases. V dropped 4 bases and J dropped 0; count of bases not matched to a gene: 5. Germline loops: CDR1 SEHNR, CDR2 FQNEAQ (reference sequence). This CDR3 has 15 residues.

Only a few counts were recorded for this clone. The V gene is TRBV4-3, the J gene TRBJ2-1; 13 nucleotides agree with TRBD2. There are 17 residues in the CDR3. J lost 5 bases, V lost 1 base, and 5 bases had no gene match. The germline CDR1 and CDR2 sequences are LGHNA and YSLEER. CDR3 sequence reads: CASSQGLGLAGDNEQFF. The CDR3 DNA reads TGCGCCAGCAGCCAAGGTCTCGGACTAGCGGGAGACAATGAGCAGTTCTTC.

This chain links TRBV6-5 with TRBJ2-3, with TRBD2 identical over 8 bases. V shed 0 bases, J shed 3 bases, and the junction held 2 bases outside the gene matches. The germline CDR1 and CDR2 sequences are MNHEY and SVGAGI. This CDR3 spans 15 amino acids. The CDR3 DNA is TGTGCCAGCAGTTACTCTAGCGGGATGACAGATACGCAGTATTTT. This translates into CASSYSSGMTDTQYF.

The chain couples TRBV5-1 to TRBJ2-7; 7 bases are a match to TRBD1. The CDR3 totals 15 residues. Germline CDR1 and CDR2: SGHRS and YFSETQ. J gave up 0 bases and V 3 bases, and 6 bases lay outside the gene matches. CDR3 sequence reads: CASSSGQASSYEQYF. The CDR3, as DNA: TGCGCCAGCAGCTCCGGACAGGCTAGCTCCTACGAGCAGTACTTC.

The gene calls are TRBV30 and TRBJ1-2; D remains ambiguous. The CDR3 spans 13 residues. Trimming removed 4 bases from V and 5 bases from J, with 14 bases in between. Germline V gene sequence: CDR1 GTSNPN, CDR2 SVGIG (reference sequence). CDR3 sequence reads: CAWINKEEYGYTF. CDR3 bases: TGTGCCTGGATCAACAAGGAGGAATATGGCTACACCTTC.